The entry that follows covers one T cell receptor beta chain sequence. Its matching antigen is unknown. The assay was immunoSEQ multiplex PCR, and TCRdb's table has in-frame clones only and misses some. The table includes some 64,000 clones, 95% to 97% detected once. The data stem from a study of cytomegalovirus exposure and HLA in healthy donors. Turning to the study itself: The platform used for the roughly 130 validation repertoires matched that of the roughly 700 first-cohort repertoires, a later analysis reported.

Study results and limitations: Rarity characterized most TCR sequences, yet some public TCRs appeared in many donors. Reports credit the classifier with highly specific, highly sensitive diagnosis of cytomegalovirus status.

Separation from the approximately 660-subject first cohort characterized the approximately 120-subject validation cohort, to which the donors belonged. The sample was PBMCs. This clonotype was obtained from a young woman in good health and CMV-seropositive.

Written as DNA, the CDR3 is TGTGCCAGCTCACCGGAGGGAGGGCCCTACGAGCAGTACTTC. Translated, it gives CASSPEGGPYEQYF. The V call is TRBV18, the J call TRBJ2-7, with 7 bases that match TRBD2. The germline V gene has CDR1 KGHSH and CDR2 LQKENI. The length of the CDR3 is 14 residues. Losses at the gene ends were 3 bases for V and 2 bases for J; bases not matched to a gene: 4. The complete variable domain, with remaining parts taken from reference TRBV18 and TRBJ2-7, reads NAGVMQNPRHLVRRRGQEARLRCSPMKGHSHVYWYRQLPEEGLKFMVYLQKENIIDESGMPKERFSAEFPKEGPSILRIQQVVRGDSAAYFCASSPEGGPYEQYFGPGTRLTVT.